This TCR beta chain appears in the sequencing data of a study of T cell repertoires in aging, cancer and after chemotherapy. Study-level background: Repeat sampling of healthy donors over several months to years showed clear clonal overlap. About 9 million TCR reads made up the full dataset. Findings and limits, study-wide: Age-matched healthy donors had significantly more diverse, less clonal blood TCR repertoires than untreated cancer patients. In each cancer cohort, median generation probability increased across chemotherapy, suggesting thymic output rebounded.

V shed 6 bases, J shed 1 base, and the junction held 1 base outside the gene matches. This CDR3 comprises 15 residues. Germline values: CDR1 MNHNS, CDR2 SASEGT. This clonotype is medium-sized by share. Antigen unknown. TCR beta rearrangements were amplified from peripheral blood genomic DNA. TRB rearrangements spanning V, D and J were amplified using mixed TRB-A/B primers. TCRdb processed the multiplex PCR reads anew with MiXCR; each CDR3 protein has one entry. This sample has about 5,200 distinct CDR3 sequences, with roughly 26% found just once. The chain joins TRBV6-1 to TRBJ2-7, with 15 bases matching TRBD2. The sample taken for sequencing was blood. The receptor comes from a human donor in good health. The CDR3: CASRGTSGRSYEQYF. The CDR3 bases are TGTGCCAGCAGGGGGACTAGCGGGAGGTCCTACGAGCAGTACTTC.